The 7 T cell receptor beta chains reported below all come from one sample, sequenced in a study of T cells after yellow fever vaccination (dated by TCRdb to the late 2010s). The sample's treatment or condition label, decoded: live attenuated yellow fever vaccine strain. Library generation was performed with 5' RACE. The reads were generated on an Illumina HiSeq 2500. The public reads were quality trimmed at Q25 with fastp and then assembled into clones with MiXCR by TCRdb, keeping productive beta chains. Identical CDR3 protein sequences are pooled into one entry, listed with their most common genes and DNA. This sample holds almost 30,000 distinct CDR3 sequences; 5.5% to 8% were observed only once. 20% to 25% of the sample comes from the top ten. Sequencing used PBMCs, either bulk or a sorted T-cell subset (CD4+, CD8+, memory, or dextramer-sorted; not recorded which), obtained on the day of the yellow fever booster vaccination. Receptors were obtained from a man under 40 who received the YFV17D yellow fever vaccine.

The table lists this clonotype with many counts. The chain uses TRBV7-2 and TRBJ2-2, with 8 bases fitting TRBD1. Per the germline V gene, CDR1 is SGHTA and CDR2 is FQGNSA. V dropped 1 base and J dropped 5; count of bases not matched to a gene: 0. The CDR3 totals 14 residues. In DNA, the CDR3 is TGTGCCAGCAGCTTAGACAGGGGGACCGGGGAGCTGTTTTTT. This translates into CASSLDRGTGELFF.

Many counts were recorded for this clonotype. The chain carries TRBV6-2 or TRBV6-3 and TRBJ2-1; possible D gene TRBD2, 6 bases. V dropped 1 base and J dropped 7 bases, with 14 bases sitting between them. CDR1 is MNHEY, CDR2 SVGEGT, per germline. The CDR3 runs 15 residues. DNA of the CDR3: TGTGCCAGCAGTTACTTTGTCGGGGGAAGGAATGAGCAGTTCTTC. Translation: CASSYFVGGRNEQFF.

The CDR3 bases are TGTGCCAGCAGTTACTCGGCTATATACAATGAGCAGTTCTTC. It is translated as CASSYSAIYNEQFF. The genes are TRBV6-5 and TRBJ2-1; D is undetermined. This CDR3 is built from 14 residues. Between the trimmed V and J ends, which lost 0 bases and 4 bases, there was a span of 7 bases. Germline V lookup: CDR1 MNHEY, CDR2 SVGAGI.

In its sample, this clonotype was seen a few times. This chain's CDR3 is CASSQSGTGADTQYF. The DNA of the CDR3 is TGTGCCAGCAGCCAATCCGGGACAGGGGCAGATACGCAGTATTTT. The V gene is TRBV7-3, the J gene TRBJ2-3; 10 bases are shared with TRBD1. CDR1 SGHTA and CDR2 FQGTGA come from the germline V gene. The V and J ends lost 5 bases and 4 bases, in that order; junction bases with no gene match: 6. The CDR3 runs to 15 residues.

This clonotype has at least ten counts. V usage is TRBV7-8 and J usage is TRBJ2-3, with D perhaps assigned TRBD1 or TRBD2 (5 bases each). Trimming left V 4 bases short and J 0 bases short, with 14 bases between. CDR1 SGHVS and CDR2 FQNEAQ come from the germline V gene. This CDR3 is 16 amino acids long. The CDR3 is CASSSAGTLSTDTQYF. Here the CDR3 DNA reads TGTGCCAGCAGCTCAGCCGGGACGCTCAGCACAGATACGCAGTATTTT.

In the case of this clonotype: At one end, the junction sequence differs from germline, possibly due to a read error. The CDR3, as DNA: TGTGCCAGCAGTACTAGTCGGGCGGGATGGACCTACGGGCAGTACTTC. Its translation is CASSTSRAGWTYGQYF. This chain connects TRBV12-3 or TRBV12-4 to TRBJ2-7; the D gene is possibly TRBD2 (6 bases). The CDR3 has 16 amino acids.

Only a few counts were recorded for this clonotype. DNA of the CDR3: TGCGCCAGCAGCCTGGGCGACCGCACCGGGGAGCTGTTTTTT. Its protein product is CASSLGDRTGELFF. The V call is TRBV4-3, the J call TRBJ2-2; D is unresolved. The CDR3 runs 14 residues. CDR1 and CDR2 (germline): LGHNA, YSLEER. V dropped 4 bases and J dropped 4 bases, with 10 bases sitting between them.